This entry lists 16 T cell receptor beta chains sequenced from one sample in a study of TIL therapy for anti-PD-1-resistant metastatic lung cancer. The immunoSEQ assay was v3. Sequencing was performed with immunoSEQ multiplex PCR; in TCRdb, only in-frame clones are kept and a portion is missing. The data contain about 47,000 clones, 80% to 90% of them seen just once; the ten biggest clones take up less than 6%. Described time point: pre-treatment sample, taken before nivolumab and TIL therapy. Sequencing used blood, obtained at baseline. The source is a person aged 25-85 years with non-small cell lung cancer.

The rearrangement links TRBV7-6 to TRBJ2-3, with D perhaps assigned TRBD1 or TRBD2 (6 bases each). CDR1 SGHVS and CDR2 FNYEAQ come from the germline V gene. There are 15 residues in the CDR3. Trimming left V 1 base short and J 4 bases short, with 12 bases between. CDR3 in amino acids: CASSLGGALSDTQYF. CDR3 in DNA: TGTGCCAGCAGCTTAGGGGGGGCGCTTTCAGATACGCAGTATTTT. Together with reference TRBV7-6 and TRBJ2-3, the CDR3 gives the full variable domain: GAGVSQSPRYKVTKRGQDVALRCDPISGHVSLYWYRQALGQGPEFLTYFNYEAQQDKSGLPNDRFSAERPEGSISTLTIQRTEQRDSAMYRCASSLGGALSDTQYFGPGTRLTVL.

The chain is built from TRBV28 and TRBJ1-4, with D tentatively TRBD1 (5 bases). V lost 5 bases, J lost 1 base, and 14 bases lay in between. The CDR3 runs 16 residues. CDR1 and CDR2 (germline): MDHEN, SYDVKM. In DNA, the CDR3 is TGTGCCAGCAGTCCATCACGGGGGGGAACTAATGAAAAACTGTTTTTT. Protein product: CASSPSRGGTNEKLFF.

The chain combines TRBV11-2 with TRBJ2-7, with TRBD1 matching over 8 bases. The V gene end was trimmed by 1 base and the J gene end by 0 bases; junction bases not matched to a gene: 5. The CDR3 runs to 16 residues. Germline loops: CDR1 SGHAT, CDR2 FQNNGV. CDR3 region: CASSLATGAVSYEQYF. The CDR3 nucleotides read TGTGCCAGCAGCTTAGCGACAGGGGCCGTCTCCTACGAGCAGTACTTC.

The chain recombines TRBV5-1 with TRBJ2-2; 8 bases are a match to TRBD1. With 1 base clipped from V and 4 bases from J, the junction kept 6 bases outside the gene matches. Germline V CDR1 and CDR2: SGHRS, YFSETQ. The CDR3 consists of 16 residues. CDR3 protein: CASSLYQGAVTGELFF. In nucleotides, the CDR3 is TGCGCCAGCAGCTTGTATCAGGGGGCGGTCACCGGGGAGCTGTTTTTT.

V and J are TRBV6-5 and TRBJ1-2; D gene unclear. The CDR3 totals 12 residues. Germline-derived CDR1 and CDR2 are MNHEY and SVGAGI. V lost 0 bases and J 4 bases, leaving 3 bases between the germline ends. This CDR3 reads CASSYSGYGYTF. CDR3 sequence (DNA): TGTGCCAGCAGTTACTCCGGCTATGGCTACACCTTC.

The chain couples TRBV7-2 to TRBJ2-7, with 10 bases identical to TRBD2. CDR1 is SGHTA and CDR2 is FQGNSA in the germline V gene. The CDR3 has 15 residues. The junction had 3 bases not matched to a gene; V was cut back by 1 base and J by 3 bases. The CDR3 loop is CASSLGTSGVYEQYF. DNA of the CDR3: TGTGCCAGCAGCTTAGGGACTAGCGGAGTCTACGAGCAGTACTTC.

The V and J genes are TRBV7-2 and TRBJ1-2; D perhaps matches TRBD1 (5 bases). The CDR3 loop spans 15 amino acids. Germline-derived CDR1 and CDR2 are SGHTA and FQGNSA. Trimming took 4 bases from V and 3 from J, leaving 15 bases between them. Written as DNA, the CDR3 is TGTGCCAGCAGCTCCTCAGGGAACATGGACTATGGCTACACCTTC. It is translated as CASSSSGNMDYGYTF. Based on the CDR3 plus reference TRBV7-2 and TRBJ1-2, the full variable domain is GAGVSQSPSNKVTEKGKDVELRCDPISGHTALYWYRQSLGQGLEFLIYFQGNSAPDKSGLPSDRFSAERTGGSVSTLTIQRTQQEDSAVYLCASSSSGNMDYGYTFGSGTRLTVV.

The gene calls are TRBV28 and TRBJ2-7; weak D call: TRBD1 (6 bases). The V gene's germline CDR1 is MDHEN and CDR2 SYDVKM. Trimming removed 1 base from V and 0 bases from J, with 13 bases in between. CDR3 length equals 16 residues. CDR3 region: CASSLSRGKSSYEQYF. The CDR3 nucleotides read TGTGCCAGCAGTTTATCCAGGGGCAAGAGCTCCTACGAGCAGTACTTC.

This clone has only one observation. V gene TRBV6-5 combines with J gene TRBJ2-7; the D gene is possibly TRBD2 (5 bases). Per the germline V gene, CDR1 is MNHEY and CDR2 is SVGAGI. Deletions cut 6 bases from V and 6 bases from J, with 12 bases between. This CDR3 spans 12 amino acids. The CDR3 DNA follows: TGTGCCAGCAGGCTCCGGGAAGGCGAGCAGTACTTC. Protein product: CASRLREGEQYF.

The chain employs TRBV9 and TRBJ1-2, with D unclear. The germline gives CDR1 SGDLS, CDR2 YYNGEE. Trimming removed 2 bases at V and 4 bases at J, with 9 bases between. This CDR3 is 13 amino acids long. In DNA, the CDR3 is TGTGCCAGCAGCGTGATACCCCCCTATGGCTACACCTTC. This codes for CASSVIPPYGYTF.

This clone was seen a single time. The chain joins TRBV7-2 to TRBJ1-6, with 10 bases matching TRBD1. CDR3 length: 14 amino acids. J was trimmed by 10 bases and V by 3 bases; bases with no gene match: 3. CDR1 and CDR2 from the germline V gene are SGHTA and FQGNSA. The CDR3 spells CASSLDRGGSPLHF. The CDR3 nucleotides are TGTGCCAGCAGCTTGGACAGGGGGGGATCACCCCTCCACTTT.

CDR3: CASSLGGTAALGIQYF. The CDR3 region has the DNA TGTGCCAGCAGCTTAGGAGGGACAGCGGCCTTAGGCATTCAGTACTTC. The rearrangement joins TRBV11-2 to TRBJ2-4; 7 positions agree with TRBD1. Losses at the gene ends were 1 base for V and 9 bases for J; bases not matched to a gene: 12. There are 16 residues in the CDR3. Per the germline V gene, CDR1 is SGHAT and CDR2 is FQNNGV.

CDR3 in DNA: TGTGCCAGCAGCCCCCCTCCGAGGACAGACCTCCAAGAGACCCAGTACTTC. This gives the protein CASSPPPRTDLQETQYF. V gene TRBV5-5 combines with J gene TRBJ2-5; D is perhaps TRBD1 (6 bases). Germline CDR1 SGHKS, CDR2 YYEKEE (reference sequence). The CDR3 totals 17 residues. V shed 4 bases and J shed 1 base, with 20 bases lying between them.

This rearrangement joins TRBV19 to TRBJ2-5; the match to TRBD2 covers 9 bases. The CDR3 contains 14 residues. The trim removed 4 bases at V and 4 bases at J, leaving 4 bases unmatched. CDR1 is LNHDA, CDR2 SQIVND, per germline (reference sequence). The DNA for the CDR3 is TGTGCCAGTAGTAGCGGGAGGGCCGCAGAGACCCAGTACTTC. This gives the protein CASSSGRAAETQYF. The full variable domain, rest sourced from reference TRBV19 and TRBJ2-5, is DGGITQSPKYLFRKEGQNVTLSCEQNLNHDAMYWYRQDPGQGLRLIYYSQIVNDFQKGDIAEGYSVSREKKESFPLTVTSAQKNPTAFYLCASSSGRAAETQYFGPGTRLLVL.

This rearrangement joins TRBV28 to TRBJ2-5; the D is unclear. The CDR3 is 13 residues long. Germline V gene sequence: CDR1 MDHEN, CDR2 SYDVKM. Between the trimmed V and J ends, which lost 6 bases and 0 bases, there was a span of 8 bases. DNA for the CDR3: TGTGCCAGCAGCTCCACGTACCAAGAGACCCAGTACTTC. Its translation: CASSSTYQETQYF.

The chain joins TRBV30 to TRBJ1-1, with 9 bases identical to TRBD1. Germline V CDR1 and CDR2: GTSNPN, SVGIG (reference sequence). V lost 7 bases and J lost 3; bases outside the gene matches: 3. CDR3 length: 12 residues. CDR3: CAYRGPDTEAFF. DNA for the CDR3: TGTGCCTACAGGGGGCCGGACACTGAAGCTTTCTTT. The full variable domain, its missing parts supplied by reference TRBV30 and TRBJ1-1, is SQTIHQWPATLVQPVGSPLSLECTVEGTSNPNLYWYRQAAGRGLQLLFYSVGIGQISSEVPQNLSASRPQDRQFILSSKKLLLSDSGFYLCAYRGPDTEAFFGQGTRLTVV.